This T cell receptor beta chain came from a study of regulatory T cells in long-lasting Graves disease. The time point: persistent/refractory GD, antithyroid drugs over 5 years with positive TRAb. RNA from PBMCs was the source of the TCR library. Arm-PCR of CDR3 regions and iRepertoire HTBI primers were the basis on which TCR beta libraries were built. TCRdb ran MiXCR on the multiplex PCR reads and lists one entry per CDR3 protein. The sample consists of 700,000 or so distinct CDR3 sequences, about 30% of them appearing once. The germline V and J ends were trimmed by 4 bases and 4 bases, with 18 bases remaining between them. Germline V gene sequence: CDR1 SGDLS, CDR2 YYNGEE. The CDR3 is 15 amino acids.

The source is a female donor with Graves disease. The input for sequencing was peripheral blood mononuclear cells (PBMCs), taken when the disease was refractory, from a patient treated with antithyroid drugs. The V gene is TRBV9, the J gene TRBJ2-7; maybe TRBD2 (5 bases). In nucleotides, the CDR3 is TGTGCCAGCAGCCCTACCGGGAAAGGGAAATACGAGCAGTACTTC. Translating gives CASSPTGKGKYEQYF.